This T cell receptor (beta chain) was recovered during a study of T cell repertoires in cytomegalovirus infection. Looking at the study overall: Selection of CMV epitopes for the study included recently identified HLA-C-restricted and well-studied HLA-B-restricted ones. From public TCR beta signatures came an indication of both CMV infection and matching HLA type.

Study results and limitations: Ex vivo, HLA-C-restricted CMV-specific TCR beta clonotypes prevailed over the rest of the response. Carriers of CMV and the relevant HLA type were discriminated by public TCR beta frequency.

The table lists this clonotype with a few counts. No antigen is known for it. Each CDR3 protein is one row after TCRdb ran MiXCR on the reads. Seen here are around 900,000 distinct CDR3 sequences, roughly a third observed once, and the top ten hold about an eighth. V lost 4 bases and J 1 base, leaving 10 bases between the germline ends. Germline values: CDR1 MNHEY, CDR2 SVGEGT. The CDR3 runs 14 residues. Sequenced material: cultured CD8+ T cells from PBMCs, taken from culture after CMV antigen stimulation. This sequence joins TRBV6-2 or TRBV6-3 and TRBJ2-5; TRBD1 might be the D (6 bases). The TCR was taken from a human donor in good health (CMV status not recorded). Some clones in this sample may be carry-over from other donors' samples. The DNA for the CDR3 is TGTGCCAGCAGTTCCGGACAGCTCCAAGAGACCCAGTACTTC. It is translated as CASSSGQLQETQYF.